The clone carrying this T cell receptor beta chain has only a few counts. Its antigen remains unknown. Through Arm-PCR of CDR3 regions and iRepertoire HTBI primers, TCR beta libraries were built. One entry per CDR3 protein, called by TCRdb with MiXCR from the multiplex PCR reads. The sample shows approximately 540,000 distinct CDR3 sequences, around 11% of them seen only once. This specimen comes from a study of regulatory T cells in long-lasting Graves disease. Study-wide points: Persistent disease exhibited a predilection for TRBV28, TRBJ1-2 and TRBJ2-5.

Time point in this sample: newly diagnosed GD, antithyroid drugs for less than 3 months. The TCR library was prepared using RNA isolated from PBMCs. The CDR3 extends over 14 amino acids. Germline CDR1 is GTSNPN and CDR2 is SVGIG (reference sequence). Germline trimming cut 4 bases from V and 0 bases from J; bases unmatched to any gene: 2. These records were also assigned to another study, of T cells in Graves' hyperthyroidism and ophthalmopathy. That work adds: Initially, a first-round RT-PCR of the TCR CDR3 employed the HTBI primer set. Expanded thyroid clonotypes (above 0.001) were mostly also found in blood.

Sequenced here: peripheral blood mononuclear cells (PBMCs), sampled at new diagnosis, from a patient treated with antithyroid drugs. The rearrangement uses TRBV30 and TRBJ2-1, with 8 bases matching TRBD2. This TCR came from a woman in her thirties with Graves disease. The DNA of the CDR3 is TGTGCCTGGATAGCGGGAAGCTCCTACAATGAGCAGTTCTTC. Its protein is CAWIAGSSYNEQFF.